Listed below are T cell receptor beta chains from one sample, sequenced in a study of CD8+CD57+ T cells in acquired aplastic anemia. From the reads, TCRdb called clonotypes with MiXCR, one entry per CDR3 protein. Of about half a million distinct CDR3 sequences listed, 25% to 40% are singletons. Material for sequencing was sorted CD4+, CD8+, or CD8+CD57+ T cells (not recorded which) from PBMCs. These receptors all stem from a human donor with aplastic anemia. Both conserved end residues are part of each CDR3. Each record gives: CDR3 DNA, CDR3 protein, V gene, clone size, J gene, D gene. D genes are given only for firm matches. Expanded clones are given a class, and other clones once, few, many or no size at all.

TGTGCCAGCAGCGCAGGTCTTGGGGCGGATACGCAGTATTTT CASSAGLGADTQYF TRBV7-8 few TRBJ2-3 .
TGTGCCACCAGTAGAGGGGGGACAGCGAACACTGAAGCTTTCTTT CATSRGGTANTEAFF TRBV15 . TRBJ1-1 TRBD1
TGTGCCAGCAGCGTTGACGGTGATAAAGATACGCAGTATTTT CASSVDGDKDTQYF TRBV9 few TRBJ2-3 .
TGCAGTGCTAGAGATCGAAGGGGGGGGGATCAGCCCCAGCATTTT CSARDRRGGDQPQHF TRBV20-1 few TRBJ1-5 .
TGTGCCAGTAGTATAGATCTGGAGGGACAGCTCTATGGCTACACCTTC CASSIDLEGQLYGYTF TRBV19 . TRBJ1-2 TRBD1
TGTGCCAGCAGCTTAAACAATCAGCCCCAGCATTTT CASSLNNQPQHF TRBV7-2 many TRBJ1-5 .
TGTGCCAGCAGTGGGTTGGGCAAACATAATTCACCCCTCCACTTT CASSGLGKHNSPLHF TRBV6-1 . TRBJ1-6 .
TGCGCCAGCAGGTTGCGGGGCCGCACAGATACGCAGTATTTT CASRLRGRTDTQYF TRBV5-1 . TRBJ2-3 .
TGTGCCAGCAGTTTAGGGTCCCATAGCAATCAGCCCCAGCATTTT CASSLGSHSNQPQHF TRBV10-3 few TRBJ1-5 .
TGCGCCAGCAGCCTAACTAGCGGAGCCTCCATTGAGCAGTTCTTC CASSLTSGASIEQFF TRBV5-1 few TRBJ2-1 TRBD2
TGCGCCAGCAGCCAAGATGGCGTGAACACTGAAGCTTTCTTT CASSQDGVNTEAFF TRBV10-2 . TRBJ1-1 .
TGTGCCAGCAGCTTGGCCTTGGAGGAATACTCCTACGAGCAGTACTTC CASSLALEEYSYEQYF TRBV5-6 . TRBJ2-7 .
TGTGCCAGCAGCTTAGCGTTGGGCAGGGACTATGGCTACACCTTC CASSLALGRDYGYTF TRBV7-9 many TRBJ1-2 .
TGTGCCAGCTCACCACCGACCGGGGAGCTGTTTTTT CASSPPTGELFF TRBV9 few TRBJ2-2 .
TGCAGTGCACTACCCCCCCGGGATGTTAACACTGAAGCTTTCTTT CSALPPRDVNTEAFF TRBV20-1 . TRBJ1-1 .
TGTGCCAGTCGAGATGGGGCGCGGGACACCGGGGAGCTGTTTTTT CASRDGARDTGELFF TRBV19 . TRBJ2-2 .
TGTGCCATCAGTGATATCTTGGGTGAAAAACTGTTTTTT CAISDILGEKLFF TRBV10-3 . TRBJ1-4 .